This section outlines one TCR beta chain sequence together with its context. For the second PCR, which ran for about 7 to 12 cycles, a sample-barcoded 5' primer and a J-beta primer mix were used. A template-switch adaptor that had 12 random nucleotides put a tag on each cDNA molecule. TCRdb ran MiXCR on the 5' RACE reads and lists one entry per CDR3 protein. The data show 800,000 to 1,000,000 distinct CDR3 sequences, about 44% seen once. The data are from a study of blood T cells in healthy people across ages. V lost 9 bases to trimming and J lost 4 bases; unmatched junction nucleotides: 7. Germline V lookup: CDR1 SNHLY, CDR2 FYNNEI. This CDR3 comprises 13 residues.

Sequences were obtained from blood. This TCR was sampled from a man aged 25 to 40 in good health. This chain links TRBV2 with TRBJ2-3; 7 nucleotides align to TRBD1. The CDR3: CARQGRIADTQYF. DNA for the CDR3: TGTGCCAGACAGGGGAGAATTGCAGATACGCAGTATTTT.